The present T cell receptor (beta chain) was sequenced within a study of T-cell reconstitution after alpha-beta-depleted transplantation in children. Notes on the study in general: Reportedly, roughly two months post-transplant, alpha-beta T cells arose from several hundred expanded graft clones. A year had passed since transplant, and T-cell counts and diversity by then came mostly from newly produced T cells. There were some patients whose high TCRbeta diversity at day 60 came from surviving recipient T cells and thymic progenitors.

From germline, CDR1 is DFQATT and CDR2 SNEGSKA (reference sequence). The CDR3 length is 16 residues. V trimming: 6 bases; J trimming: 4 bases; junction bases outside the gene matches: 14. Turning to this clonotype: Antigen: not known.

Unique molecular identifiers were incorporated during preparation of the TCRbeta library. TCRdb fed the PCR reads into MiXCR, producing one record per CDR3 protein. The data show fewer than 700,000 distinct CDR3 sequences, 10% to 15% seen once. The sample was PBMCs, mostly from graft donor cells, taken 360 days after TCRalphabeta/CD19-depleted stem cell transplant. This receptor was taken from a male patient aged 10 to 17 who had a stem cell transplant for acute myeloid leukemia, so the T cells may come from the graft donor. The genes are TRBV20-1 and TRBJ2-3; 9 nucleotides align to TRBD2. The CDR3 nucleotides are TGCAGTGCCGTTCTACTAGCGGGTACCCGGGCAGATACGCAGTATTTT. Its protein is CSAVLLAGTRADTQYF.